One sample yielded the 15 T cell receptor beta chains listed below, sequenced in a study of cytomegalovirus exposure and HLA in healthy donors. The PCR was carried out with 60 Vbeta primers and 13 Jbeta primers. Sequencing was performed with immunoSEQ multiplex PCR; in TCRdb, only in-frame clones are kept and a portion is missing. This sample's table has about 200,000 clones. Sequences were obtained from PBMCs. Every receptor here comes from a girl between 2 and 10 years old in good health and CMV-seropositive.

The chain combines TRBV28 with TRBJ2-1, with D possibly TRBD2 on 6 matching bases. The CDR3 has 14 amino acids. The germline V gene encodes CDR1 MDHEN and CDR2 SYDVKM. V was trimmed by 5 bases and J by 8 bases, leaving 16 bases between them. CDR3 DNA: TGTGCCAGCAGTCCCCTGGGGCGGGACGATGAGCAGTTCTTC. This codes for CASSPLGRDDEQFF. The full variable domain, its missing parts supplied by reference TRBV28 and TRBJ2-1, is DVKVTQSSRYLVKRTGEKVFLECVQDMDHENMFWYRQDPGLGLRLIYFSYDVKMKEKGDIPEGYSVSREKKERFSLILESASTNQTSMYLCASSPLGRDDEQFFGPGTRLTVL.

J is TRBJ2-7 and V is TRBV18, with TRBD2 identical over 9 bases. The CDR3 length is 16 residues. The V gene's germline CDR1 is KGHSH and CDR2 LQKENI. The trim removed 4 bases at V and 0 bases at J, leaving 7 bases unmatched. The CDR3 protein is CASSLLAGVGSYEQYF. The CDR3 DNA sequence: TGTGCCAGCTCACTTTTAGCGGGAGTAGGCTCCTACGAGCAGTACTTC.

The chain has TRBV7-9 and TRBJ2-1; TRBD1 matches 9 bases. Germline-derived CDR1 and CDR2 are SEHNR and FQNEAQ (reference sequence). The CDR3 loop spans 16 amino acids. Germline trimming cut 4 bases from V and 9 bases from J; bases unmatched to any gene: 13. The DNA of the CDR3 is TGTGCCAGCAGCTACTGGACAGGGGCACTTGTTTTTGAGCAGTTCTTC. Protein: CASSYWTGALVFEQFF.

The CDR3 DNA reads TGTGCCAGCAGTGCAGGGGGAAGCTCCTATAATTCACCCCTCCACTTT. Amino acid sequence: CASSAGGSSYNSPLHF. The genes are TRBV7-6 and TRBJ1-6, with 7 bases that match TRBD1. This CDR3 has 16 amino acids. V was pared by 6 bases and J by 0 bases, with 5 bases of the junction left unmatched. Per the germline V gene, CDR1 is SGHVS and CDR2 is FNYEAQ.

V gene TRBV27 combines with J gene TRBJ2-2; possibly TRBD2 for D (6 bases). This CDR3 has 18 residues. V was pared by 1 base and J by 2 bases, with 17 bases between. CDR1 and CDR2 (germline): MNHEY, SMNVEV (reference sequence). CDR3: CASSLLGGGPPNTGELFF. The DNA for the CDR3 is TGTGCCAGCAGTTTATTGGGGGGAGGTCCTCCTAACACCGGGGAGCTGTTTTTT.

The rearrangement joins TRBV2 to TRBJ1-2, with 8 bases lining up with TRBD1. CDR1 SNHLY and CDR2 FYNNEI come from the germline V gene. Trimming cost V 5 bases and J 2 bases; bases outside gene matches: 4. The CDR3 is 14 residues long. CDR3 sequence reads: CASSQRTGNYGYTF. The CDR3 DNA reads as TGTGCCAGCAGTCAAAGGACAGGGAACTATGGCTACACCTTC.

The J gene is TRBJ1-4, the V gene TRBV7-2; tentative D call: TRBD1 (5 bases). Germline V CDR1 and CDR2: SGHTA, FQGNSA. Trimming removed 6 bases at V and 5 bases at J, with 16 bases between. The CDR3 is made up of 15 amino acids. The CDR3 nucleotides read TGTGCCAGCAGGCTCCCTGGAACAGGAAATGAAAAACTGTTTTTT. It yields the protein CASRLPGTGNEKLFF. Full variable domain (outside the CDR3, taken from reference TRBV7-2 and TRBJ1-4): GAGVSQSPSNKVTEKGKDVELRCDPISGHTALYWYRQSLGQGLEFLIYFQGNSAPDKSGLPSDRFSAERTGGSVSTLTIQRTQQEDSAVYLCASRLPGTGNEKLFFGSGTQLSVL.

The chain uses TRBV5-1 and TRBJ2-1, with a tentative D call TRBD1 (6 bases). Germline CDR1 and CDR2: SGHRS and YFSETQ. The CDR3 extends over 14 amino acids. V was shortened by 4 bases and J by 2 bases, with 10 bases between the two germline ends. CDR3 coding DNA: TGCGCCAGCAGCCACAGGGCACCCTACAATGAGCAGTTCTTC. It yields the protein CASSHRAPYNEQFF.

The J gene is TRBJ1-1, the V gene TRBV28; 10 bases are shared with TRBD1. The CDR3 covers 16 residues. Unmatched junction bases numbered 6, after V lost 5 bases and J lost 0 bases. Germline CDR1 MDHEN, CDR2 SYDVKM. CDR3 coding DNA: TGTGCCAGCAGTCCACCGACAGGGGGCATGAACACTGAAGCTTTCTTT. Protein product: CASSPPTGGMNTEAFF.

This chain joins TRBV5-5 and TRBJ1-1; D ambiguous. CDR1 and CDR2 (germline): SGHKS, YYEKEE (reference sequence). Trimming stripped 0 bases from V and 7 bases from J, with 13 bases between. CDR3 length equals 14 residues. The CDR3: CASSLGVRAHEAFF. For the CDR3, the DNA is TGTGCCAGCAGCTTGGGGGTGAGGGCCCATGAAGCTTTCTTT.

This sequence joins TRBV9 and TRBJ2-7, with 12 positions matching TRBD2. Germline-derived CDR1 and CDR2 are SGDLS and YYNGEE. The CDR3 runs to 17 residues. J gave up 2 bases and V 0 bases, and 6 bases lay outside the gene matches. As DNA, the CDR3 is TGTGCCAGCAGCGTAGACAGACTAGCGGGAGAGGCCTACGAGCAGTACTTC. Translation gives CASSVDRLAGEAYEQYF. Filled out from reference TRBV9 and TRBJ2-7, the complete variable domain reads DSGVTQTPKHLITATGQRVTLRCSPRSGDLSVYWYQQSLDQGLQFLIQYYNGEERAKGNILERFSAQQFPDLHSELNLSSLELGDSALYFCASSVDRLAGEAYEQYFGPGTRLTVT.

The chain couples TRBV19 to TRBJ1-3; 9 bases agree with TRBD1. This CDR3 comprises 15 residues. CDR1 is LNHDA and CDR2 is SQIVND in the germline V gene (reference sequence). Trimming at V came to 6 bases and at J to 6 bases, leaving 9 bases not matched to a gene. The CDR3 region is CASRKTGGGQNTIYF. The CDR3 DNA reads TGTGCCAGTAGAAAAACAGGGGGCGGACAAAACACCATATATTTT.

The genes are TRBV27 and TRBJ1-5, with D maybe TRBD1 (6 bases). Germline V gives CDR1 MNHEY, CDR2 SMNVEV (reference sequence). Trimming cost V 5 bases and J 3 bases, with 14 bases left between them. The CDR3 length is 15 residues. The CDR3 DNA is TGTGCCAGCAGTGGGGACACTGGGCTCAATCAGCCCCAGCATTTT. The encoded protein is CASSGDTGLNQPQHF.

Written as DNA, the CDR3 is TGTGCCAGCAGCAGGACAGGGCTCTACGAGCAGTACTTC. It is translated as CASSRTGLYEQYF. V usage is TRBV7-6 and J usage is TRBJ2-7; 8 bases are a match to TRBD1. The CDR3 length is 13 residues. CDR1 and CDR2 from the germline V gene are SGHVS and FNYEAQ. Trimming cost V 5 bases and J 3 bases; bases outside gene matches: 3.

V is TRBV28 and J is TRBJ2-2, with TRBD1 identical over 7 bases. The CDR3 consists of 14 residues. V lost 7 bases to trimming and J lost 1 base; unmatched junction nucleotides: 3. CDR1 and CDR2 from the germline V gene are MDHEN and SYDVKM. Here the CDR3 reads CASTRTGNTGELFF. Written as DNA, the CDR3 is TGTGCCAGCACACGGACAGGGAACACCGGGGAGCTGTTTTTT.